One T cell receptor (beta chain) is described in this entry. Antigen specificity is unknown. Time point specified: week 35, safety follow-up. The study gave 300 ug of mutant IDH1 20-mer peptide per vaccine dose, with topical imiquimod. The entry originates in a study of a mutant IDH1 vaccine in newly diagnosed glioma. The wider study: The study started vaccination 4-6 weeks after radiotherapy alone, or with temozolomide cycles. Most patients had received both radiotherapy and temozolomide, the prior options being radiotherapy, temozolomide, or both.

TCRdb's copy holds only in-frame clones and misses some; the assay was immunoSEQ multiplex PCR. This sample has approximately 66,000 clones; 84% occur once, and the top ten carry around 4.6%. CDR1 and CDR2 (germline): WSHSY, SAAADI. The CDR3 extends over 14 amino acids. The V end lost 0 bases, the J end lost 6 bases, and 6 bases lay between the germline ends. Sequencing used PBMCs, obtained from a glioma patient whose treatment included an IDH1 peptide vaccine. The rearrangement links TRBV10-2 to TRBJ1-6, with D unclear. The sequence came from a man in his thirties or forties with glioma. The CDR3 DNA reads TGCGCCAGCAGTGAGTCTACGGCTAATTCACCCCTCCACTTT. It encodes CASSESTANSPLHF.